The 28 T cell receptor beta chains below all came from one sample that was sequenced in a study of blood T cells in healthy people across ages. The use of a sample-barcoded 5' primer and a J-beta primer mix characterized a second PCR of 7 to 11 cycles. One entry per CDR3 protein, called by TCRdb with MiXCR from the 5' RACE reads. This table holds more than 750,000 distinct CDR3 sequences, 25% to 30% found once. These same data were also listed under a study on T cells of mothers and their children.

Sequencing was carried out using blood. Every receptor here comes from a middle-aged woman in good health.

This chain links TRBV7-2 with TRBJ2-3; 10 bases line up with TRBD1. CDR3 length equals 16 residues. CDR1 is SGHTA, CDR2 FQGNSA, per germline. The ends lost 5 bases at V and 2 bases at J; junction bases unmatched: 7. CDR3 coding DNA: TGTGCCAGCAGCCTACGGACAGGGGGGTCCACAGATACGCAGTATTTT. Translating it yields CASSLRTGGSTDTQYF.

The chain employs TRBV10-3 and TRBJ2-3, with a tentative D call TRBD1 (5 bases). This CDR3 region has 15 residues. Trimming shortened V by 4 bases and J by 8 bases, and 19 bases separated the two germline ends. CDR1 is ENHRY, CDR2 SYGVKD, per germline. CDR3 DNA sequence: TGTGCCATCAGTGGCGCTCTCAGGGATCCAGCTACGCAGTATTTT. Its protein product is CAISGALRDPATQYF.

This clonotype was seen only a few times. V usage is TRBV5-1 and J usage is TRBJ2-6; D is possibly TRBD1 (6 bases). Germline V gives CDR1 SGHRS, CDR2 YFSETQ. This CDR3 spans 16 amino acids. The V end was cut by 1 base, the J end by 2 bases, with 10 bases between. CDR3 residues: CASSLSGVPGANVLTF. As DNA, the CDR3 is TGCGCCAGCAGCTTGTCAGGGGTCCCTGGGGCCAACGTCCTGACTTTC.

This clonotype showed up just a few times. The J gene is TRBJ2-3, the V gene TRBV7-3, with 7 bases lining up with TRBD2. Losses at the gene ends were 5 bases for V and 4 bases for J; bases not matched to a gene: 6. This CDR3 contains 14 residues. Germline lookup yields CDR1 SGHTA and CDR2 FQGTGA. CDR3 in amino acids: CASSVLGGADTQYF. CDR3 DNA: TGTGCCAGCAGCGTCCTGGGGGGGGCAGATACGCAGTATTTT.

The table lists this clonotype with many counts. This chain links TRBV27 with TRBJ1-5; 9 bases match TRBD1. This CDR3 comprises 13 residues. CDR1 is MNHEY, CDR2 SMNVEV, per germline (reference sequence). Germline trimming cut 6 bases from V and 10 bases from J; bases unmatched to any gene: 7. The CDR3 nucleotides are TGTGCCAGCAGACCGACAGGGGGGTCACCCCAGCATTTT. This encodes CASRPTGGSPQHF.

This clonotype was seen repeatedly, ten times or more. This chain connects TRBV6-5 to TRBJ2-3; 10 bases match TRBD2. The CDR3 runs 12 residues. CDR1 MNHEY and CDR2 SVGAGI come from the germline V gene. V was clipped by 5 bases and J by 14 bases; unmatched bases: 7. CDR3 loop: CASSGSGGRAYF. CDR3 DNA sequence: TGTGCCAGCAGTGGTAGCGGGGGGCGTGCGTATTTT.

This clonotype was seen a few times. This chain joins TRBV7-8 and TRBJ1-2; no definite D call. Per the germline V gene, CDR1 is SGHVS and CDR2 is FQNEAQ. Trimming pared 5 bases from V and 5 bases from J, leaving 12 bases between. This CDR3 has 13 residues. The CDR3 DNA reads as TGTGCCAGCAGCGGGCGGTTGGGGTATGGCTACACCTTC. Its translation is CASSGRLGYGYTF.

This clonotype was seen more than once but under ten times. This sequence joins TRBV12-3 or TRBV12-4 and TRBJ2-1; D is possibly TRBD2 (5 bases). Between the trimmed V and J ends, which lost 1 base and 13 bases, there was a span of 17 bases. The CDR3 has 14 residues. Here the CDR3 reads CASSLDGRRPLQFF. CDR3 sequence (DNA): TGTGCCAGCAGTTTAGATGGTCGGAGGCCATTACAGTTCTTC.

The rearrangement uses TRBV6-5 and TRBJ1-2, with a weak D call TRBD1 (5 bases). The CDR3 is 13 amino acids. Trimming removed 4 bases at V and 3 bases at J, with 9 bases between. CDR1 and CDR2 (germline): MNHEY, SVGAGI. The CDR3 reads CASSSRGHYGYTF. The CDR3 bases are TGTGCCAGCAGTTCAAGGGGTCACTATGGCTACACCTTC.

This chain links TRBV7-2 with TRBJ1-3; 11 nucleotides align to TRBD1. Germline assignment: CDR1 SGHTA and CDR2 FQGNSA. With V trimmed by 5 bases and J by 4 bases, 13 bases remained unmatched. The CDR3 extends over 18 amino acids. This chain's CDR3 is CASSPDLLRDRGGNTIYF. In DNA, the CDR3 is TGTGCCAGCAGCCCTGACCTTCTCCGGGACAGGGGGGGAAACACCATATATTTT. Using reference TRBV7-2 and TRBJ1-3 for the parts outside the CDR3, the full variable domain is GAGVSQSPSNKVTEKGKDVELRCDPISGHTALYWYRQSLGQGLEFLIYFQGNSAPDKSGLPSDRFSAERTGGSVSTLTIQRTQQEDSAVYLCASSPDLLRDRGGNTIYFGEGSWLTVV.

This rearrangement joins TRBV6-6 to TRBJ1-3; 8 nucleotides match TRBD1. With 10 bases clipped from V and 0 bases from J, the junction kept 8 bases outside the gene matches. Germline-derived CDR1 and CDR2 are MNHNY and SVGAGI (reference sequence). The CDR3 covers 15 residues. The DNA for the CDR3 is TGTGCCACTTACGGGACAGGTCTCTCTGGAAACACCATATATTTT. It yields the protein CATYGTGLSGNTIYF.

In this sample, this clonotype turned up a few times. The rearrangement links TRBV7-2 to TRBJ1-2, with D tentatively TRBD1 (5 bases). V was clipped by 3 bases and J by 8 bases, with 13 bases between them. The CDR3 loop spans 13 amino acids. Germline CDR1 SGHTA, CDR2 FQGNSA. This CDR3 is CASSFKGSGGYTF. The CDR3, as DNA: TGTGCCAGCAGCTTCAAGGGGAGTGGGGGCTACACCTTC.

On this clonotype: A much larger clone is a single base away; this may be a read error. The chain combines TRBV11-1 with TRBJ2-1; possible D gene TRBD2, 6 bases. There are 15 residues in the CDR3. Germline CDR1 is SGHAT and CDR2 is FQDESV (reference sequence). The CDR3 loop is CASSLGAGNYNGQFF. The CDR3 DNA follows: TGTGCCAGCAGCTTAGGTGCGGGGAACTACAATGGGCAGTTCTTC.

The chain combines TRBV14 with TRBJ2-4; 7 bases fit TRBD1. The V and J ends lost 5 bases and 0 bases, in that order; junction bases with no gene match: 10. Germline V gives CDR1 SGHDN, CDR2 FVKESK. The CDR3 runs 17 residues. The CDR3 sequence is CASSSQRGQLAKNIQYF. The CDR3 DNA is TGTGCCAGCAGCTCTCAACGGGGACAGCTAGCCAAAAACATTCAGTACTTC.

This clonotype was counted between two and nine times. CDR3 region: CASSPYRGANTEAFF. The CDR3 DNA reads TGTGCCAGCAGCCCGTACCGAGGGGCGAACACTGAAGCTTTCTTT. The chain is built from TRBV7-2 and TRBJ1-1; D is possibly TRBD1 (5 bases). The V gene's germline CDR1 is SGHTA and CDR2 FQGNSA. CDR3 length equals 15 residues. Trimming left V 5 bases short and J 1 base short, with 14 bases between.

This clonotype was counted ten times or more. V is TRBV5-5 and J is TRBJ2-7; D may match TRBD1 or TRBD2 (5 bases each). With 9 bases removed from V and 0 bases from J, the gap between germline ends came to 16 bases. Germline values: CDR1 SGHKS, CDR2 YYEKEE (reference sequence). The CDR3 covers 14 residues. The chain's CDR3 is CATGMGPSSYEQYF. The CDR3 region has the DNA TGTGCCACCGGAATGGGACCAAGCTCCTACGAGCAGTACTTC. Filled out from reference TRBV5-5 and TRBJ2-7, the complete variable domain reads DAGVTQSPTHLIKTRGQQVTLRCSPISGHKSVSWYQQVLGQGPQFIFQYYEKEERGRGNFPDRFSARQFPNYSSELNVNALLLGDSALYLCATGMGPSSYEQYFGPGTRLTVT.

This clonotype has a count of ten or more. V gene TRBV14 combines with J gene TRBJ2-5, with D possibly TRBD1 on 6 matching bases. The CDR3 covers 14 residues. The germline V and J ends were trimmed by 0 bases and 4 bases, with 9 bases remaining between them. From germline, CDR1 is SGHDN and CDR2 FVKESK. CDR3 nucleotide sequence: TGTGCCAGCAGCCAAGATACAGGGCGAGAGACCCAGTACTTC. Its protein product is CASSQDTGRETQYF. The whole variable domain, remainder taken from reference TRBV14 and TRBJ2-5, is EAGVTQFPSHSVIEKGQTVTLRCDPISGHDNLYWYRRVMGKEIKFLLHFVKESKQDESGMPNNRFLAERTGGTYSTLKVQPAELEDSGVYFCASSQDTGRETQYFGPGTRLLVL.

This clonotype was picked up a small number of times. The chain couples TRBV5-1 to TRBJ1-1, with D maybe TRBD1 (6 bases). CDR1 and CDR2 from the germline V gene are SGHRS and YFSETQ. The ends were cut back, 4 bases at V and 6 bases at J, with 13 bases in the middle. The CDR3 has 13 amino acids. CDR3 in DNA: TGCGCCAGCAGCATCGACAGGTCGCCTGAAGCTTTCTTT. As protein: CASSIDRSPEAFF. Full variable domain (remainder filled in from reference TRBV5-1 and TRBJ1-1): KAGVTQTPRYLIKTRGQQVTLSCSPISGHRSVSWYQQTPGQGLQFLFEYFSETQRNKGNFPGRFSGRQFSNSRSEMNVSTLELGDSALYLCASSIDRSPEAFFGQGTRLTVV.

This clonotype turned up a few times. At one end, the junction sequence differs from germline, possibly due to a read error. The CDR3: CASSLRYSNPPQHF. The CDR3 DNA sequence: TGTGCCAGCAGTTTACGCTATAGCAATCCGCCCCAGCATTTT. The chain combines TRBV12-3 or TRBV12-4 with TRBJ1-5, with D uncertain. The CDR3 length is 14 residues.

A word on this clonotype: One end of the junction does not line up with germline, which may come from a read error. This sequence joins TRBV12-3 or TRBV12-4 and TRBJ2-1; a possible D gene is TRBD2 (5 bases). This CDR3 region has 11 residues. CDR3 bases: TGTACCAGCAGCCCCACTAGTGAGCAGTTCTTC. This gives the protein CTSSPTSEQFF.

The chain carries TRBV11-2 and TRBJ2-3; TRBD2 agrees at 7 bases. The CDR3 sequence is 17 residues long. In germline, CDR1 is SGHAT, CDR2 FQNNGV. The trim removed 4 bases at V and 6 bases at J, leaving 16 bases unmatched. CDR3: CASSSLTQRGRGDTQYF. In nucleotides, the CDR3 is TGTGCCAGCAGCTCCCTAACCCAGCGGGGAAGAGGGGATACGCAGTATTTT.

This clonotype has more than one count but fewer than ten. The chain has TRBV2 and TRBJ2-2, with D maybe TRBD2 (7 bases). V was cut by 5 bases and J by 0 bases, with 13 bases left in between. This CDR3 region has 16 residues. Germline CDR1 reads SNHLY; CDR2 reads FYNNEI. In nucleotides, the CDR3 is TGTGCCAGCAGTCCATGGGGGGGCTCGAACACCGGGGAGCTGTTTTTT. It specifies CASSPWGGSNTGELFF.

V and J are TRBV12-5 and TRBJ2-7, with 12 positions matching TRBD1. The germline V gene has CDR1 LGHNT and CDR2 FRNRAP. Trimming took 2 bases from V and 7 from J; bases not matched to a gene: 21. The CDR3 sequence is 20 residues long. The CDR3 protein is CASGLPTPGQGARSHNEQYF. Written as DNA, the CDR3 is TGTGCTAGTGGTTTGCCAACACCGGGACAGGGGGCTCGGTCACACAATGAGCAGTACTTC.

Of note for this clonotype: One base away lies a much larger clone, so this may be a sequencing read error. The chain carries TRBV7-2 and TRBJ2-3, with no clear D. The CDR3 consists of 14 residues. CDR1 is SGHTA, CDR2 FQGNSA, per germline. Trimming cost V 5 bases and J 4 bases, with 13 bases left between them. The CDR3 protein is CASSVGPYADTQYF. The CDR3 DNA is TGTGCCAGCAGCGTAGGACCCTACGCAGATACGCAGTATTTT.

V and J are TRBV19 and TRBJ2-6; the D gene is possibly TRBD1 (5 bases). V lost 5 bases, J lost 3 bases, and 11 bases lay in between. Germline V CDR1 and CDR2: LNHDA, SQIVND (reference sequence). The CDR3 totals 15 residues. The CDR3 DNA sequence: TGTGCCAGTAGTCTCCCAGGGATTGGGGCCAACGTCCTGACTTTC. This gives the protein CASSLPGIGANVLTF. Filled out from reference TRBV19 and TRBJ2-6, the complete variable domain reads DGGITQSPKYLFRKEGQNVTLSCEQNLNHDAMYWYRQDPGQGLRLIYYSQIVNDFQKGDIAEGYSVSREKKESFPLTVTSAQKNPTAFYLCASSLPGIGANVLTFGAGSRLTVL.

The table lists this clonotype with a few counts. The chain joins TRBV9 to TRBJ1-4; D gene uncertain. This CDR3 has 15 residues. Trimming shortened V by 4 bases and J by 3 bases, and 13 bases separated the two germline ends. Germline CDR1 and CDR2: SGDLS and YYNGEE. The CDR3 nucleotides are TGTGCCAGCAGCCCGGCGAGGAGGTCTAATGAAAAACTGTTTTTT. Translated, it gives CASSPARRSNEKLFF. Using reference TRBV9 and TRBJ1-4 for the parts outside the CDR3, the full variable domain is DSGVTQTPKHLITATGQRVTLRCSPRSGDLSVYWYQQSLDQGLQFLIQYYNGEERAKGNILERFSAQQFPDLHSELNLSSLELGDSALYFCASSPARRSNEKLFFGSGTQLSVL.

This clonotype was seen repeatedly, ten times or more. This sequence joins TRBV18 and TRBJ2-7; D perhaps matches TRBD2 (5 bases). Germline V gene data show CDR1 as KGHSH and CDR2 as LQKENI. V lost 1 base, J lost 0 bases, and 7 bases lay in between. CDR3 length: 14 residues. The CDR3 reads CASSPQGDSYEQYF. The CDR3 nucleotides are TGTGCCAGCTCACCACAGGGAGACTCCTACGAGCAGTACTTC.

This sequence joins TRBV12-3 or TRBV12-4 and TRBJ1-1; 8 bases are a match to TRBD1. This CDR3 has 14 residues. The V gene end was trimmed by 10 bases and the J gene end by 7 bases; junction bases not matched to a gene: 14. The CDR3 DNA follows: TGTGCCATCAGCCCTGTGGGACAGGTGCTTGAAGCTTTCTTT. Its protein is CAISPVGQVLEAFF.